In its sample, the clone carrying this T cell receptor (beta chain) was seen many times. This sample is part of a study of identical twins. Each cDNA held unique molecular identifiers, and template switching gave it a universal primer site. TCRdb called the 5' RACE reads again in MiXCR, with one record for every CDR3 protein. Of approximately 410,000 distinct CDR3 sequences in the sample, approximately 18% are singletons; the top ten hold more than 10%. This CDR3 spans 11 amino acids. Trimming cost V 3 bases and J 7 bases, with 10 bases left between them. Germline lookup yields CDR1 DFQATT and CDR2 SNEGSKA (reference sequence).

The TCR was taken from a man aged 50-60 years in good health. The material sequenced was naive T cells sorted from blood. The chain uses TRBV20-1 and TRBJ2-7; no reliable D call. This CDR3 is CSARIRVEQYF. In DNA, the CDR3 is TGCAGTGCTAGGATCCGGGTGGAGCAGTACTTC.